This TCR beta chain was captured in a study of T cell responses to AZD1222 COVID-19 vaccine. CDR3 size: 21 residues. Assay: immunoSEQ multiplex PCR; the TCRdb copy retains only in-frame clones and omits some. The sample records 150,000 to 200,000 clones, around 94% being singletons. The chain has TRBV21-1 and TRBJ2-3; TRBD1, the D gene given by the table, was not confirmed from the DNA. TRBV21-1 is marked as a pseudogene. Sequenced here: peripheral blood, sampled 28 days after the second AZD1222 dose. The sequence was obtained from an adult who received the AZD1222 COVID-19 vaccine. CDR3 amino acids: CASSKEGAGGPYHYSTDTQYF. CDR3 in DNA: TGTGCCAGCAGCAAAGAAGGGGCAGGGGGCCCCTACCACTATAGCACAGATACGCAGTATTTT.